These T cell receptor beta chains were read from a single sample in a study of T-cell memory formation after mild COVID-19. One entry per CDR3 protein, called by TCRdb with MiXCR from the 5' RACE reads. The table lists some 250,000 distinct CDR3 sequences, roughly 17% of them singletons. The source material was PBMCs or a T cell subset sorted from them (not recorded which). The receptors stem from a man younger than 35 who had mild COVID-19 (a few samples of this study predate the infection). Cell type and time point are not known. CDR3s include the opening cysteine and the closing phenylalanine or tryptophan. The order of the fields is CDR3 protein, CDR3 DNA, V gene, D gene, CDR3 length, J gene, clone size. D genes are given only for firm matches. Size values are once, few and many counts, or a class for expanded clones, and some rows have none.

CDR3aa: CASSPQKGGTQYF; CDR3nt: TGTGCCAGCAGCCCCCAGAAGGGCGGGACCCAGTACTTC; v_gene: TRBV7-3; d_gene: .; len: 13; j_gene: TRBJ2-5; abundance: .
CDR3aa: CASSLASANYGYTF; CDR3nt: TGCGCCAGCAGCTTGGCATCTGCTAACTATGGCTACACCTTC; v_gene: TRBV5-1; d_gene: .; len: 14; j_gene: TRBJ1-2; abundance: few
CDR3aa: CASSTDRGNGYTF; CDR3nt: TGTGCCAGCAGCACGGACAGGGGAAATGGCTACACCTTC; v_gene: TRBV7-8; d_gene: TRBD1; len: 13; j_gene: TRBJ1-2; abundance: .
CDR3aa: CASSFRGGTAMNTEAFF; CDR3nt: TGTGCCAGCAGCTTTAGGGGCGGGACAGCAATGAACACTGAAGCTTTCTTT; v_gene: TRBV7-9; d_gene: TRBD1; len: 17; j_gene: TRBJ1-1; abundance: .
CDR3aa: CASSYPRVRTEAFF; CDR3nt: TGTGCCAGCAGTTACCCTCGAGTTCGCACTGAAGCTTTCTTT; v_gene: TRBV6-6; d_gene: .; len: 14; j_gene: TRBJ1-1; abundance: .
CDR3aa: CASSMAGTGYNEQFF; CDR3nt: TGTGCCAGCAGCATGGCCGGGACAGGATACAATGAGCAGTTCTTC; v_gene: TRBV5-6; d_gene: TRBD1; len: 15; j_gene: TRBJ2-1; abundance: few
CDR3aa: CASSPPSGSGANVLTF; CDR3nt: TGTGCCAGCAGCCCCCCTTCGGGATCAGGGGCCAACGTCCTGACTTTC; v_gene: TRBV5-4; d_gene: .; len: 16; j_gene: TRBJ2-6; abundance: .
CDR3aa: CASSFLSANEQFF; CDR3nt: TGTGCCAGCAGCTTTCTCTCGGCAAATGAGCAGTTCTTC; v_gene: TRBV7-2; d_gene: .; len: 13; j_gene: TRBJ2-1; abundance: .
CDR3aa: CATSRETSGGWNERFF; CDR3nt: TGTGCCACCAGCAGAGAGACCTCGGGGGGGTGGAATGAGCGGTTCTTC; v_gene: TRBV15; d_gene: TRBD2; len: 16; j_gene: TRBJ2-1; abundance: .
CDR3aa: CASSKYLSGGAADTQYF; CDR3nt: TGCGCCAGCAGCAAATACCTTAGCGGGGGGGCCGCAGATACGCAGTATTTT; v_gene: TRBV5-1; d_gene: TRBD2; len: 17; j_gene: TRBJ2-3; abundance: many
CDR3aa: CASSYGELFF; CDR3nt: TGTGCCAGCAGCTACGGGGAGCTGTTTTTT; v_gene: TRBV7-9; d_gene: .; len: 10; j_gene: TRBJ2-2; abundance: .
CDR3aa: CASRTTGSLQYF; CDR3nt: TGTGCCAGCAGAACTACAGGATCCCTTCAGTACTTC; v_gene: TRBV6-6; d_gene: .; len: 12; j_gene: TRBJ2-7; abundance: .
CDR3aa: CASSLAVSYEQYF; CDR3nt: TGTGCCAGCAGCTTAGCTGTTTCCTACGAGCAGTACTTC; v_gene: TRBV7-2; d_gene: .; len: 13; j_gene: TRBJ2-7; abundance: .
CDR3aa: CASSEDRDTEAFF; CDR3nt: TGTGCCAGCAGTGAGGACAGGGACACTGAAGCTTTCTTT; v_gene: TRBV5-6; d_gene: TRBD1; len: 13; j_gene: TRBJ1-1; abundance: .
CDR3aa: CASSLVGRTEAFF; CDR3nt: TGCGCCAGCAGCTTGGTGGGGAGGACTGAAGCTTTCTTT; v_gene: TRBV5-1; d_gene: .; len: 13; j_gene: TRBJ1-1; abundance: .
CDR3aa: CASRRTGTYEQYF; CDR3nt: TGTGCCAGCAGGCGGACAGGGACCTACGAGCAGTACTTC; v_gene: TRBV6-2/TRBV6-3; d_gene: TRBD1; len: 13; j_gene: TRBJ2-7; abundance: few
CDR3aa: CASSGGQGAYSNQPQHF; CDR3nt: TGTGCCAGCAGCGGGGGACAGGGGGCTTATAGCAATCAGCCCCAGCATTTT; v_gene: TRBV12-3/TRBV12-4; d_gene: TRBD1; len: 17; j_gene: TRBJ1-5; abundance: few
CDR3aa: CASTGARIAFF; CDR3nt: TGTGCCTCCACTGGGGCACGGATCGCTTTCTTT; v_gene: TRBV12-3/TRBV12-4; d_gene: .; len: 11; j_gene: TRBJ1-1; abundance: few
CDR3aa: CSAPPSGGHNEQFF; CDR3nt: TGCAGTGCTCCGCCTTCCGGGGGGCACAATGAGCAGTTCTTC; v_gene: TRBV20-1; d_gene: .; len: 14; j_gene: TRBJ2-1; abundance: .
CDR3aa: CASRARGSGNTIYF; CDR3nt: TGTGCCAGCAGGGCCAGGGGGTCTGGAAACACCATATATTTT; v_gene: TRBV6-5; d_gene: TRBD1; len: 14; j_gene: TRBJ1-3; abundance: few
CDR3aa: CASSAQQGIGHGYTF; CDR3nt: TGTGCCAGCAGTGCACAACAGGGCATTGGGCATGGCTACACCTTC; v_gene: TRBV12-3/TRBV12-4; d_gene: .; len: 15; j_gene: TRBJ1-2; abundance: few
CDR3aa: CASSLGTGRTEAFF; CDR3nt: TGTGCCAGCAGCTTAGGGACAGGGAGGACTGAAGCTTTCTTT; v_gene: TRBV7-6; d_gene: TRBD1; len: 14; j_gene: TRBJ1-1; abundance: few
CDR3aa: CASSYGTGMGEQYF; CDR3nt: TGTGCCAGCAGTTACGGGACAGGGATGGGCGAGCAGTACTTC; v_gene: TRBV6-5; d_gene: TRBD1; len: 14; j_gene: TRBJ2-7; abundance: many
CDR3aa: CASSFSRGPEAFF; CDR3nt: TGTGCCAGCAGCTTCTCTCGGGGTCCTGAAGCTTTCTTT; v_gene: TRBV7-2; d_gene: .; len: 13; j_gene: TRBJ1-1; abundance: few
CDR3aa: CASSPLDWTGTPREAFF; CDR3nt: TGTGCCAGCAGCCCCTTAGATTGGACAGGTACGCCCCGTGAAGCTTTCTTT; v_gene: TRBV7-9; d_gene: TRBD1; len: 17; j_gene: TRBJ1-1; abundance: .
CDR3aa: CASTPRGSGETQYF; CDR3nt: TGTGCCAGCACCCCCCGGGGGTCGGGCGAGACCCAGTACTTC; v_gene: TRBV11-2; d_gene: .; len: 14; j_gene: TRBJ2-5; abundance: many
CDR3aa: CASRDRGYTEAFF; CDR3nt: TGTGCCAGTAGGGACAGGGGCTACACTGAAGCTTTCTTT; v_gene: TRBV19; d_gene: TRBD1; len: 13; j_gene: TRBJ1-1; abundance: few
CDR3aa: CASRDDRSPLHF; CDR3nt: TGTGCCAGCAGGGACGACAGGTCCCCCCTCCACTTT; v_gene: TRBV6-5; d_gene: .; len: 12; j_gene: TRBJ1-6; abundance: .
CDR3aa: CASSHLGRGTFQETQYF; CDR3nt: TGCGCCAGCAGCCACTTGGGGCGGGGGACCTTCCAAGAGACCCAGTACTTC; v_gene: TRBV4-1; d_gene: TRBD2; len: 17; j_gene: TRBJ2-5; abundance: .
CDR3aa: CASTRQTNVLTF; CDR3nt: TGCGCCAGCACCCGACAGACCAACGTCCTGACTTTC; v_gene: TRBV4-3; d_gene: .; len: 12; j_gene: TRBJ2-6; abundance: .
CDR3aa: CASTSEGLAANEQFF; CDR3nt: TGTGCCAGCACTTCGGAGGGGCTAGCGGCCAATGAGCAGTTCTTC; v_gene: TRBV7-2; d_gene: TRBD2; len: 15; j_gene: TRBJ2-1; abundance: few
CDR3aa: CASSFRDRGFEKLFF; CDR3nt: TGTGCCAGCAGTTTCCGGGACAGGGGTTTCGAAAAACTGTTTTTT; v_gene: TRBV28; d_gene: TRBD1; len: 15; j_gene: TRBJ1-4; abundance: .
CDR3aa: CASSLAGYNSPLHF; CDR3nt: TGTGCCAGCAGCTTAGCAGGCTATAATTCACCCCTCCACTTT; v_gene: TRBV7-3; d_gene: .; len: 14; j_gene: TRBJ1-6; abundance: .
CDR3aa: CASTRQGDGETQYF; CDR3nt: TGTGCCAGCACAAGACAGGGGGACGGGGAGACCCAGTACTTC; v_gene: TRBV6-1; d_gene: TRBD1; len: 14; j_gene: TRBJ2-5; abundance: .
CDR3aa: CASSSSASGGYNEQFF; CDR3nt: TGCGCCAGCAGCTCCTCGGCTAGCGGGGGGTACAATGAGCAGTTCTTC; v_gene: TRBV5-1; d_gene: TRBD2; len: 16; j_gene: TRBJ2-1; abundance: few
CDR3aa: CASRGIRAPVGNSPLHF; CDR3nt: TGCGCCAGCAGGGGAATCAGGGCCCCAGTTGGGAATTCACCCCTCCACTTT; v_gene: TRBV10-1; d_gene: .; len: 17; j_gene: TRBJ1-6; abundance: .
CDR3aa: CASRMGTFGGNTIYF; CDR3nt: TGTGCCAGTCGCATGGGAACCTTCGGGGGAAACACCATATATTTT; v_gene: TRBV28; d_gene: .; len: 15; j_gene: TRBJ1-3; abundance: few
CDR3aa: CASKGQLGATNEKLFF; CDR3nt: TGTGCCAGCAAGGGACAGCTAGGGGCAACTAATGAAAAACTGTTTTTT; v_gene: TRBV7-8; d_gene: TRBD1; len: 16; j_gene: TRBJ1-4; abundance: few
CDR3aa: CASSQEDWGSEQFF; CDR3nt: TGCGCCAGCAGCCAAGAGGACTGGGGATCTGAGCAGTTCTTC; v_gene: TRBV4-1; d_gene: .; len: 14; j_gene: TRBJ2-1; abundance: few
CDR3aa: CASSKGRPVRTGELFF; CDR3nt: TGTGCCAGCAGCAAAGGGAGGCCAGTCAGGACCGGGGAGCTGTTTTTT; v_gene: TRBV21-1; d_gene: .; len: 16; j_gene: TRBJ2-2; abundance: once
CDR3aa: CASSWDRELETQYF; CDR3nt: TGTGCCAGCAGTTGGGACAGGGAATTGGAGACCCAGTACTTC; v_gene: TRBV6-5; d_gene: TRBD1; len: 14; j_gene: TRBJ2-5; abundance: .
CDR3aa: CASSSGTGGGELFF; CDR3nt: TGTGCCAGCAGCTCCGGGACCGGGGGCGGGGAGCTGTTTTTT; v_gene: TRBV5-4; d_gene: .; len: 14; j_gene: TRBJ2-2; abundance: few
CDR3aa: CASSHRGGDTDTQYF; CDR3nt: TGTGCCAGCAGCCACCGCGGGGGCGACACAGATACGCAGTATTTT; v_gene: TRBV7-2; d_gene: .; len: 15; j_gene: TRBJ2-3; abundance: .